The clone carrying this T cell receptor (beta chain) was found once. The sample originates from a study of blood T cell repertoires in COVID-19. This CDR3 region has 13 residues. The germline V gene encodes CDR1 MNHEY and CDR2 SVGAGI. V was pared by 6 bases and J by 2 bases, with 8 bases between. Sequencing was performed with immunoSEQ multiplex PCR; in TCRdb, only in-frame clones are kept and a portion is missing. The sample holds fewer than 110,000 clones, around nine tenths seen once. Sequenced material: peripheral blood. The sequence derives from a man aged 50 to 60 in a cohort sampled during active COVID-19. V and J are TRBV6-5 and TRBJ1-5, with D unresolved. The CDR3 coding sequence is TGTGCCAGCAGCATGAGGGGCAATCAGCCCCAGCATTTT. This codes for CASSMRGNQPQHF.